These T cell receptor beta chains were read from a single sample in a study of beta chain features in type 1 diabetes. Profiling relied on immunoSEQ multiplex PCR, and the TCRdb table lists in-frame clones only, not all of them. The data contain roughly 230,000 clones, 9.6% of them seen just once; the ten biggest clones take up under 0.045%. The sequenced sample consisted of naive CD4+ T cells from blood. These receptors were taken from a woman under 30 in good health. Each CDR3 is given with its conserved first and last residue. The D gene is left open where the match is weak. Some rows have no size entry. The others give once, few or many, or a class for an expanded clone.

v_call	cdr3_length	j_call	clone_size	d_call	cdr3_aa	cdr3_nt
TRBV19	15	TRBJ1-2	NA	TRBD1	CASSIAGRGNYGYTF	TGTGCCAGTAGTATAGCGGGCAGGGGGAACTATGGCTACACCTTC
TRBV28	12	TRBJ1-5	NA	NA	CASSFQVGPQHF	TGTGCCAGCAGTTTTCAGGTGGGGCCCCAGCATTTT
TRBV6-5	14	TRBJ1-1	NA	TRBD1	CASSQGQGNTEAFF	TGTGCCAGCAGCCAAGGACAGGGGAACACTGAAGCTTTCTTT
TRBV11-1	15	TRBJ2-1	few	TRBD2	CASSQSRLAGNEQFF	TGTGCCAGCAGCCAGAGTAGGCTAGCGGGCAATGAGCAGTTCTTC
TRBV28	14	TRBJ2-1	NA	TRBD1	CASSFQGAHNEQFF	TGTGCCAGCAGTTTCCAGGGGGCGCACAATGAGCAGTTCTTC
TRBV30	13	TRBJ2-3	NA	TRBD2	CAWSSGGADTQYF	TGTGCCTGGAGTTCGGGGGGTGCAGATACGCAGTATTTT
TRBV6-5	13	TRBJ2-2	few	TRBD2	CASSPSGTGELFF	TGTGCCAGCAGTCCTAGCGGAACCGGGGAGCTGTTTTTT
TRBV4-1	16	TRBJ2-2	few	TRBD1	CASSQIGQGATGELFF	TGCGCCAGCAGCCAAATTGGACAGGGTGCCACCGGGGAGCTGTTTTTT
TRBV14	16	TRBJ2-2	few	NA	CASSQDSRLPPGELFF	TGTGCCAGCAGCCAAGATAGCCGGCTCCCACCCGGGGAGCTGTTTTTT
TRBV30	16	TRBJ1-5	few	TRBD1	CAWNHPGDRGGQPQHF	TGTGCCTGGAACCACCCGGGGGACAGGGGGGGTCAGCCCCAGCATTTT
TRBV6-5	15	TRBJ2-3	few	TRBD1	CASLGVGQLTDTQYF	TGTGCCAGCCTAGGGGTGGGACAGCTCACAGATACGCAGTATTTT
TRBV6-6	15	TRBJ2-7	NA	NA	CASSPQQGFSYEQYF	TGTGCCAGCAGTCCACAACAGGGATTCTCCTACGAGCAGTACTTC
TRBV5-1	13	TRBJ1-1	few	TRBD1	CASSLATGAEAFF	TGCGCCAGCAGCTTGGCTACAGGGGCCGAAGCTTTCTTT
TRBV5-4	14	TRBJ1-2	few	NA	CASTLPSVNYGYTF	TGTGCCAGCACCTTACCCAGTGTAAACTATGGCTACACCTTC
TRBV2	17	TRBJ1-6	NA	NA	CASSEEGGARFNSPLHF	TGTGCCAGCAGTGAAGAGGGTGGGGCCAGGTTTAATTCACCCCTCCACTTT
TRBV5-6	16	TRBJ2-6	few	NA	CASSRTVFSGANVLTF	TGTGCCAGCAGCAGGACAGTTTTCTCTGGGGCCAACGTCCTGACTTTC
TRBV6-4	14	TRBJ1-2	few	NA	CASSPVSNDYGYTF	TGTGCCAGCAGTCCCGTGAGTAACGACTATGGCTACACCTTC
TRBV2	15	TRBJ1-4	NA	NA	CASSKTGMDNEKLFF	TGTGCCAGCAGCAAAACAGGGATGGATAATGAAAAACTGTTTTTT
TRBV4-1	16	TRBJ2-3	few	TRBD2	CASSQVAGGPPDTQYF	TGCGCCAGCAGCCAAGTAGCGGGGGGGCCTCCTGATACGCAGTATTTT
TRBV18	15	TRBJ2-1	many	TRBD1	CASSLDRVSYNEQFF	TGTGCCAGCTCACTCGACAGGGTCTCGTACAATGAGCAGTTCTTC
TRBV6-5	14	TRBJ1-2	few	NA	CASSYDSSNYGYTF	TGTGCCAGCAGTTACGACAGCTCTAACTATGGCTACACCTTC
TRBV5-1	13	TRBJ2-3	few	TRBD1	CASSLTGEDTQYF	TGCGCCAGCAGCTTAACAGGGGAGGATACGCAGTATTTT
TRBV15	15	TRBJ1-1	NA	NA	CATTPGTGPNTEAFF	TGTGCCACCACCCCGGGCACAGGACCCAACACTGAAGCTTTCTTT
TRBV7-9	16	TRBJ1-6	NA	TRBD1	CASSRSNDRVGSPLHF	TGTGCCAGCAGCCGAAGCAACGACAGGGTTGGCTCACCCCTCCACTTT
TRBV30	15	TRBJ2-1	NA	TRBD1	CAWRLGTGNGNEQFF	TGTGCCTGGCGACTAGGGACAGGGAATGGAAATGAGCAGTTCTTC
TRBV5-1	16	TRBJ2-5	NA	NA	CASSSSGTHNGETQYF	TGCGCCAGCAGCAGCTCGGGGACACACAATGGGGAGACCCAGTACTTC
TRBV6-1	15	TRBJ2-5	few	NA	CASRREGSYQETQYF	TGTGCCAGCAGGAGGGAAGGCTCCTATCAAGAGACCCAGTACTTC
TRBV4-1	16	TRBJ2-6	NA	TRBD2	CASSHPGGAGANVLTF	TGCGCCAGCAGCCACCCCGGGGGGGCTGGGGCCAACGTCCTGACTTTC
TRBV30	12	TRBJ2-3	few	NA	CAWSPGTDTQYF	TGTGCCTGGAGTCCGGGCACAGATACGCAGTATTTT
TRBV5-4	15	TRBJ2-7	NA	TRBD1	CASSNAGGSTGEQYF	TGTGCCAGCAGCAACGCAGGGGGCTCAACGGGCGAGCAGTACTTC
TRBV9	15	TRBJ2-1	NA	NA	CASSVGAGGGGEQFF	TGTGCCAGCAGCGTAGGAGCAGGTGGTGGGGGGGAGCAGTTCTTC
TRBV7-4	16	TRBJ1-5	few	TRBD1	CASSLAPPGGSQPQHF	TGTGCCAGCAGCTTAGCGCCCCCAGGGGGCAGTCAGCCCCAGCATTTT
TRBV10-3	14	TRBJ2-2	NA	NA	CAISVSQQGGELFF	TGTGCCATCAGTGTCAGCCAGCAGGGCGGGGAGCTGTTTTTT
TRBV19	13	TRBJ2-3	NA	NA	CATGSSVGDTQYF	TGTGCCACGGGGTCCTCGGTCGGAGATACGCAGTATTTT
TRBV27	15	TRBJ2-7	NA	TRBD1	CASSPLVTGEHEQYF	TGTGCCAGCAGCCCCTTGGTGACAGGGGAACACGAGCAGTACTTC
TRBV30	15	TRBJ2-3	few	NA	CAWSVRGWQGDTQYF	TGTGCCTGGAGTGTACGGGGTTGGCAAGGAGATACGCAGTATTTT
TRBV19	13	TRBJ1-2	NA	NA	CASKPGGNYGYTF	TGTGCCAGTAAGCCGGGGGGGAACTATGGCTACACCTTC
TRBV5-1	16	TRBJ2-5	NA	TRBD2	CASSTTSGYPRGTQYF	TGCGCCAGCAGCACGACTAGCGGCTACCCCCGCGGGACCCAGTACTTC
TRBV2	12	TRBJ1-2	NA	NA	CASQPGDYGYTF	TGTGCCAGTCAACCAGGCGACTATGGCTACACCTTC
TRBV2	15	TRBJ2-5	few	NA	CASSDRMRGIETQYF	TGTGCCAGCAGTGATCGTATGAGAGGGATCGAGACCCAGTACTTC
TRBV7-2	16	TRBJ1-2	NA	TRBD1	CASSHTGRGLGYGYTF	TGTGCCAGCAGCCATACAGGAAGGGGGCTGGGCTATGGCTACACCTTC
TRBV30	16	TRBJ1-1	NA	NA	CAYDRNSGVGNTEAFF	TGTGCCTACGATAGAAATTCAGGGGTCGGGAACACTGAAGCTTTCTTT
TRBV30	13	TRBJ1-1	NA	NA	CAWGGWGHTEAFF	TGTGCCTGGGGGGGGTGGGGTCACACTGAAGCTTTCTTT
TRBV11-1	15	TRBJ1-2	NA	TRBD1	CASSLTGQVNYGYTF	TGTGCCAGCAGCTTGACCGGACAGGTTAACTATGGCTACACCTTC
TRBV4-2	17	TRBJ2-2	NA	TRBD2	CASSPRPGGAPTGELFF	TGTGCCAGCAGCCCCCGGCCCGGGGGGGCACCGACCGGGGAGCTGTTTTTT
TRBV28	16	TRBJ1-5	NA	NA	CASSLDRIRTREAQHF	TGTGCCAGCAGCTTAGACCGGATCCGTACCCGGGAGGCCCAGCATTTT
TRBV30	12	TRBJ2-7	NA	NA	CAWSISGREQYF	TGTGCCTGGAGCATCTCAGGTCGGGAGCAGTACTTC
TRBV9	14	TRBJ1-1	few	NA	CASSHSPRNTEAFF	TGTGCCAGCAGCCACTCCCCAAGGAACACTGAAGCTTTCTTT
TRBV9	14	TRBJ1-2	NA	NA	CASSVGGQTYGYTF	TGTGCCAGCAGCGTAGGGGGGCAGACCTATGGCTACACCTTC
TRBV2	12	TRBJ1-1	NA	TRBD1	CASGTGATEAFF	TGTGCCAGCGGGACAGGGGCCACTGAAGCTTTCTTT